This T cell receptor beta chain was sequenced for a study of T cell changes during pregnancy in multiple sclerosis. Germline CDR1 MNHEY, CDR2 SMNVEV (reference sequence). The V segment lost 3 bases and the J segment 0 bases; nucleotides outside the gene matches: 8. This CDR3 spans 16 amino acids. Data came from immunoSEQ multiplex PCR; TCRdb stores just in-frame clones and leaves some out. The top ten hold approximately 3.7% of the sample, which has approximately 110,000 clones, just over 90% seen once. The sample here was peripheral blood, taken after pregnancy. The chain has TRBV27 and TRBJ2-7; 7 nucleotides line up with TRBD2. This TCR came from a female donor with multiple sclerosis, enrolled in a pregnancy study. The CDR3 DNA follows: TGTGCCAGCAGTTTGAGGTGGGGGGGAAACTCCTACGAGCAGTACTTC. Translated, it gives CASSLRWGGNSYEQYF.